This T cell receptor beta chain emerged from a study of T cells after yellow fever vaccination. As for the study in general: Where fractions had low cell numbers, libraries were prepared from them with the SMART-Seq v4 Ultra Low Input RNA kit.

TCRdb itself ran the 5' RACE reads through MiXCR, one entry per CDR3 protein. Of 550,000 to 750,000 distinct CDR3 sequences in the sample, roughly 13% were seen once. The CDR3 has 13 amino acids. Trimming pared 4 bases from V and 3 bases from J, leaving 10 bases between. The germline gives CDR1 SGHRS, CDR2 YFSETQ. This clonotype was seen more than once but under ten times. The clonotype was recovered from a man aged 30 to 39 who received the YFV17D yellow fever vaccine. Material: PBMCs, obtained on the day of the yellow fever booster vaccination. The rearrangement uses TRBV5-1 and TRBJ1-1; no clear D. CDR3 coding DNA: TGCGCCAGCAGCGTCAATGGCGACACTGAAGCTTTCTTT. As protein: CASSVNGDTEAFF. The whole variable domain, remainder taken from reference TRBV5-1 and TRBJ1-1, is KAGVTQTPRYLIKTRGQQVTLSCSPISGHRSVSWYQQTPGQGLQFLFEYFSETQRNKGNFPGRFSGRQFSNSRSEMNVSTLELGDSALYLCASSVNGDTEAFFGQGTRLTVV.